A selection of T cell receptor beta chains follows, all from one sample in a study of shared clonotypes between healthy human individuals. Clones were sequenced by immunoSEQ multiplex PCR, and TCRdb holds only the in-frame ones, with some missing. The sample shows about 690,000 clones, 80% to 95% of them seen only once. Sequencing was carried out using memory CD8+ T cells from PBMCs. These receptors all come from a man aged 18 to 30 in good health. Some clones in this sample may be carry-over from other donors' samples. The CDR3 runs from the conserved cysteine through the conserved F or W. Each record gives: clone size, V gene, D gene, J gene, CDR3 protein, CDR3 DNA. The D gene is left open where the match is weak. Clone size appears in some rows only: once, few, many, or a class for an expanded clone.

size: -; V: TRBV6-4; D: -; J: TRBJ1-5; CDR3: CASTEKWAYQPQHF; DNA: TGTGCCAGCACCGAAAAGTGGGCTTACCAGCCCCAGCATTTT
size: -; V: TRBV27; D: -; J: TRBJ2-1; CDR3: CASSQSQIPNEQFF; DNA: TGTGCCAGCAGTCAAAGCCAGATACCGAATGAGCAGTTCTTC
size: -; V: TRBV7-8; D: -; J: TRBJ2-5; CDR3: CASSLETDQETQYF; DNA: TGTGCCAGCAGCTTAGAGACAGACCAAGAGACCCAGTACTTC
size: -; V: TRBV13; D: TRBD2; J: TRBJ2-1; CDR3: CASRPPREDLYNEQFF; DNA: TGTGCCAGCAGACCCCCGCGGGAGGACCTCTACAATGAGCAGTTCTTC
size: once; V: TRBV21-1; D: -; J: TRBJ2-5; CDR3: CASSKGVGREQTQYF; DNA: TGTGCCAGCAGCAAGGGTGTGGGCAGGGAGCAGACCCAGTACTTC
size: -; V: TRBV19; D: -; J: TRBJ2-7; CDR3: CASSIVSGASYEQYF; DNA: TGTGCCAGTAGTATAGTATCAGGGGCCTCCTACGAGCAGTACTTC
size: -; V: TRBV10-2; D: -; J: TRBJ2-5; CDR3: CASGDLEETQYF; DNA: TGCGCCAGCGGAGACTTGGAAGAGACCCAGTACTTC
size: -; V: TRBV6-5; D: -; J: TRBJ2-7; CDR3: CASSYSLADSYEQYF; DNA: TGTGCCAGCAGTTACTCGTTAGCGGACTCCTACGAGCAGTACTTC
size: -; V: TRBV4-1; D: -; J: TRBJ2-1; CDR3: CASSGSYNEQFF; DNA: TGCGCCAGCAGTGGCTCCTACAATGAGCAGTTCTTC
size: -; V: TRBV7-8; D: TRBD2; J: TRBJ2-7; CDR3: CASSPIAGDYEQYF; DNA: TGTGCCAGCAGCCCAATCGCGGGAGACTACGAGCAGTACTTC
size: -; V: TRBV27; D: -; J: TRBJ1-2; CDR3: CASTKGGGLAGVGYTF; DNA: TGTGCCAGCACCAAAGGGGGTGGGTTGGCAGGTGTGGGCTACACCTTC
size: -; V: TRBV6-1; D: -; J: TRBJ1-1; CDR3: CASSEAANWRMNTEAFF; DNA: TGTGCCAGCAGTGAAGCGGCCAATTGGAGGATGAACACTGAAGCTTTCTTT
size: once; V: TRBV25-1; D: -; J: TRBJ2-7; CDR3: CATTGRGSYEQYF; DNA: TGTGCCACGACTGGGAGGGGGTCCTACGAGCAGTACTTC
size: -; V: TRBV30; D: -; J: TRBJ2-5; CDR3: CAWSRTRAETQYF; DNA: TGTGCCTGGAGCCGGACACGTGCCGAGACCCAGTACTTC
size: -; V: TRBV6-6; D: TRBD1; J: TRBJ1-2; CDR3: CASSYPTGAGYTF; DNA: TGTGCCAGCAGTTACCCGACAGGGGCCGGCTACACCTTC
size: -; V: TRBV11-2; D: -; J: TRBJ2-5; CDR3: CASSPQRRQETQYF; DNA: TGTGCCAGCAGCCCGCAGCGGCGACAAGAGACCCAGTACTTC
size: -; V: TRBV4-3; D: TRBD2; J: TRBJ2-7; CDR3: CASSPQREGDSYEQYF; DNA: TGCGCCAGCAGCCCCCAGCGGGAGGGGGACTCCTACGAGCAGTACTTC
size: few; V: TRBV5-1; D: TRBD1; J: TRBJ1-1; CDR3: CASSSDRELVNTEAFF; DNA: TGCGCCAGCAGCTCGGACAGGGAGTTGGTGAACACTGAAGCTTTCTTT
size: -; V: TRBV5-8; D: -; J: TRBJ2-7; CDR3: CASSSRDGSYF; DNA: TGTGCCAGCAGCTCCCGGGACGGTTCGTACTTC
size: once; V: TRBV13; D: TRBD1; J: TRBJ2-2; CDR3: CASSPGQEDTGELFF; DNA: TGTGCCAGCAGCCCGGGACAGGAGGACACCGGGGAGCTGTTTTTT
size: -; V: TRBV4-3; D: -; J: TRBJ1-1; CDR3: CASSQGWGRRTEAFF; DNA: TGCGCCAGCAGCCAAGGCTGGGGGAGGCGCACTGAAGCTTTCTTT
size: -; V: TRBV18; D: TRBD1; J: TRBJ1-5; CDR3: CASSPSRGLNQPQHF; DNA: TGTGCCAGCTCACCTTCCAGGGGGCTCAATCAGCCCCAGCATTTT
size: many; V: TRBV27; D: -; J: TRBJ2-4; CDR3: CASIRERTGRVNIQYF; DNA: TGTGCCAGCATCCGAGAGAGAACAGGGAGGGTAAACATTCAGTACTTC
size: -; V: TRBV29-1; D: TRBD1; J: TRBJ2-3; CDR3: CSGDGTDDTDTQYF; DNA: TGCAGCGGTGATGGGACAGATGACACAGATACGCAGTATTTT
size: -; V: TRBV27; D: -; J: TRBJ2-7; CDR3: CASRGGHYEQYF; DNA: TGTGCCAGCAGGGGAGGACACTACGAGCAGTACTTC
size: -; V: TRBV7-9; D: -; J: TRBJ2-3; CDR3: CASRPPRTVEDTQYF; DNA: TGTGCCAGCAGACCGCCGAGGACAGTAGAAGATACGCAGTATTTT
size: -; V: TRBV9; D: -; J: TRBJ2-1; CDR3: CASSSTGINEQFF; DNA: TGTGCCAGCAGCTCCACAGGGATCAATGAGCAGTTCTTC
size: -; V: TRBV5-6; D: -; J: TRBJ1-3; CDR3: CASSWGGSGNTIYF; DNA: TGTGCCAGCAGCTGGGGCGGCTCTGGAAACACCATATATTTT
size: -; V: TRBV6-4; D: -; J: TRBJ2-7; CDR3: CATTSKYYSYEQYF; DNA: TGTGCCACCACCTCTAAGTATTACTCCTACGAGCAGTACTTC
size: -; V: TRBV27; D: TRBD1; J: TRBJ1-6; CDR3: CASSLLGTGGLTDHSPLHF; DNA: TGTGCCAGCAGTTTATTAGGGACAGGGGGGTTAACGGATCATTCACCCCTCCACTTT
size: -; V: TRBV11-3; D: TRBD2; J: TRBJ2-1; CDR3: CASSLGFTDKLAGGNNEQFF; DNA: TGTGCCAGCAGCTTAGGGTTCACAGATAAACTAGCGGGAGGGAACAATGAGCAGTTCTTC
size: -; V: TRBV14; D: -; J: TRBJ1-2; CDR3: CASSQVGGGLDGYTF; DNA: TGTGCCAGCAGCCAAGTGGGGGGCGGCTTGGATGGCTACACCTTC
size: once; V: TRBV29-1; D: -; J: TRBJ1-1; CDR3: CSVGTAPEAFF; DNA: TGCAGCGTTGGGACAGCCCCTGAAGCTTTCTTT
size: once; V: TRBV7-3; D: -; J: TRBJ2-5; CDR3: CASSLTFGTRETQYF; DNA: TGTGCCAGCAGCCTTACCTTTGGTACACGGGAGACCCAGTACTTC
size: -; V: TRBV28; D: -; J: TRBJ1-2; CDR3: CASSPRGLSYGYTF; DNA: TGTGCCAGCAGCCCCCGGGGTCTTAGCTATGGCTACACCTTC
size: -; V: TRBV7-9; D: TRBD1; J: TRBJ1-2; CDR3: CASSSDRASRGYTF; DNA: TGTGCCAGCAGCTCGGACAGGGCGTCTCGAGGCTACACCTTC
size: -; V: TRBV2; D: -; J: TRBJ1-1; CDR3: CASRRKPTGGFPIEAFF; DNA: TGTGCCAGCAGAAGAAAACCGACAGGCGGTTTCCCCATTGAAGCTTTCTTT
size: -; V: TRBV28; D: TRBD2; J: TRBJ2-1; CDR3: CASSSRKGLAGAGHYNEQFF; DNA: TGTGCCAGCAGTTCACGAAAGGGACTAGCGGGAGCCGGGCACTACAATGAGCAGTTCTTC
size: once; V: TRBV19; D: TRBD1; J: TRBJ1-1; CDR3: CASSGVGDRGPEAFF; DNA: TGTGCCAGTAGTGGGGTCGGGGACAGGGGGCCTGAAGCTTTCTTT
size: -; V: TRBV28; D: TRBD1; J: TRBJ2-7; CDR3: CASSFGTGGIYEQYF; DNA: TGTGCCAGCAGTTTTGGGACAGGGGGAATCTACGAGCAGTACTTC
size: -; V: TRBV7-9; D: -; J: TRBJ2-7; CDR3: CASSNPEASYEQYF; DNA: TGTGCCAGCAGTAACCCGGAAGCTTCCTACGAGCAGTACTTC
size: -; V: TRBV14; D: -; J: TRBJ2-5; CDR3: CASSQVGAGMNGETQYF; DNA: TGTGCCAGCAGCCAAGTGGGTGCGGGTATGAACGGAGAGACCCAGTACTTC
size: once; V: TRBV13; D: TRBD1; J: TRBJ2-5; CDR3: CASSLAETGAEETQYF; DNA: TGTGCCAGCAGCTTAGCGGAGACAGGGGCGGAAGAGACCCAGTACTTC
size: -; V: TRBV5-1; D: -; J: TRBJ2-3; CDR3: CASRETDTQYF; DNA: TGCGCCAGCAGAGAAACAGATACGCAGTATTTT
size: -; V: TRBV9; D: -; J: TRBJ2-1; CDR3: CASSVDGGGYNEQFF; DNA: TGTGCCAGCAGCGTAGACGGGGGAGGCTACAATGAGCAGTTCTTC
size: -; V: TRBV28; D: -; J: TRBJ2-7; CDR3: CASSAGERTYEQYF; DNA: TGTGCCAGCAGTGCCGGGGAAAGGACCTACGAGCAGTACTTC
size: -; V: TRBV10-3; D: -; J: TRBJ1-1; CDR3: CAISEPTYTGMNTEAFF; DNA: TGTGCCATCAGTGAGCCAACCTATACAGGGATGAACACTGAAGCTTTCTTT
size: -; V: TRBV5-1; D: TRBD1; J: TRBJ2-7; CDR3: CASSTGQSGRVSYEQYF; DNA: TGCGCCAGCAGCACGGGACAGTCTGGGCGGGTTTCCTACGAGCAGTACTTC
size: -; V: TRBV7-9; D: -; J: TRBJ2-7; CDR3: CASTPSLGHEQYF; DNA: TGTGCCAGCACCCCTTCTCTCGGGCACGAGCAGTACTTC
size: -; V: TRBV2; D: -; J: TRBJ1-2; CDR3: CASPPVVGANYGYTF; DNA: TGTGCCAGCCCTCCCGTAGTCGGGGCTAACTATGGCTACACCTTC
size: -; V: TRBV5-6; D: TRBD1; J: TRBJ2-7; CDR3: CASSLSSGGPYYEQYF; DNA: TGTGCCAGCAGCTTGTCCTCAGGGGGCCCTTACTACGAGCAGTACTTC
size: -; V: TRBV9; D: -; J: TRBJ2-3; CDR3: CASSVAGTSFRDTQYF; DNA: TGTGCCAGCAGCGTAGCAGGGACATCTTTTCGGGATACGCAGTATTTT